This TCR beta chain was sequenced during a study of monozygotic twins with cystic fibrosis. Points from the study as a whole: V usage most resembled the co-twin in 13 of 16 pairs.

Generated by immunoSEQ multiplex PCR, the TCRdb table keeps only in-frame clones and is missing some. The repertoire includes about 14,000 clones, over 85% of them detected once, and around 9.3% sits in the top ten. Looked up from germline, CDR1 is MNHNS and CDR2 is SASEGT. The CDR3 sequence is 11 residues long. Of note for this clone: Its specificity is not known. The junction does not match germline at one end; this may be a read error.

The specimen was blood. The sequence was obtained from a girl aged 2-10 years with cystic fibrosis. The chain carries TRBV6-1 and TRBJ1-2; 7 nucleotides align to TRBD1. CDR3 amino acids: CASSGNTGDLF. The DNA for the CDR3 is TGTGCCAGCAGTGGGAACACAGGGGACCTCTTC.